One and the same sample provided the 29 T cell receptor beta chains below, sequenced in a study of cytomegalovirus exposure and HLA in healthy donors. Primers: 60 Vbeta forward and 13 Jbeta reverse. Assay: immunoSEQ multiplex PCR; the TCRdb copy retains only in-frame clones and omits some. The sample has 150,000 to 200,000 clones, approximately 79% seen once. Source material: PBMCs. The receptors come from a woman between 50 and 59 years old in good health and CMV-seropositive.

This clone was counted a few times. V and J are TRBV28 and TRBJ1-4, with D hard to call. The CDR3 has 14 residues. Germline loops: CDR1 MDHEN, CDR2 SYDVKM. Trimming pared 3 bases from V and 1 base from J, leaving 6 bases between. CDR3 sequence: CASSFPVTNEKLFF. CDR3 DNA: TGTGCCAGCAGTTTCCCGGTAACTAATGAAAAACTGTTTTTT.

V and J are TRBV7-2 and TRBJ2-5; tentative D call: TRBD1 (7 bases). The CDR3 length is 16 residues. V lost 5 bases and J 5 bases, leaving 21 bases between the germline ends. Germline V CDR1 and CDR2: SGHTA, FQGNSA. CDR3 DNA sequence: TGTGCCAGCAGCCCCCCAAGGAGGGGGCCGGGGGAGACCCAGTACTTC. Translation gives CASSPPRRGPGETQYF.

This chain uses TRBV11-2 with TRBJ1-2; D gene unclear. The germline V and J ends were trimmed by 2 bases and 8 bases, with 9 bases remaining between them. The germline V gene encodes CDR1 SGHAT and CDR2 FQNNGV. The CDR3 has 12 amino acids. DNA for the CDR3: TGTGCCAGCAGCTTATACAGTATGGGCTACACCTTC. Translated, it gives CASSLYSMGYTF.

CDR3 sequence (DNA): TGTGCCACCAGCAGCCGGGACAGGGACTACGAGCAGTACTTC. Translating gives CATSSRDRDYEQYF. The V gene is TRBV15, the J gene TRBJ2-7; 9 bases agree with TRBD1. After removal of 3 bases from V and 3 bases from J, the junction contained 3 bases not matched to a gene. The germline gives CDR1 LNHNV, CDR2 YYDKDF (reference sequence). The length of the CDR3 is 14 residues.

In its sample, this clone is medium-sized (0.01 to 0.1%). The V and J genes are TRBV28 and TRBJ2-6; the D gene is possibly TRBD1 (6 bases). V shed 9 bases and J shed 0 bases, with 9 bases lying between them. The CDR3 loop spans 14 amino acids. CDR1 is MDHEN, CDR2 SYDVKM, per germline. The CDR3 bases are TGTGCCAGTACAGGGCACTCTGGGGCCAACGTCCTGACTTTC. Amino acid sequence: CASTGHSGANVLTF.

This clone was found once. This chain joins TRBV15 and TRBJ2-7, with 9 bases matching TRBD1. The CDR3 loop spans 14 amino acids. In germline, CDR1 is LNHNV, CDR2 YYDKDF (reference sequence). V dropped 1 base and J dropped 7; count of bases not matched to a gene: 5. The CDR3 nucleotides read TGTGCCACCAGCAGAGTACAGGGGGCGCATGAGCAGTACTTC. Amino acid sequence: CATSRVQGAHEQYF. Supplemented by reference TRBV15 and TRBJ2-7, the full variable domain reads DAMVIQNPRYQVTQFGKPVTLSCSQTLNHNVMYWYQQKSSQAPKLLFHYYDKDFNNEADTPDNFQSRRPNTSFCFLDIRSPGLGDTAMYLCATSRVQGAHEQYFGPGTRLTVT.

V is TRBV4-2 and J is TRBJ2-3; the D gene is possibly TRBD2 (6 bases). CDR1 LGHNA and CDR2 YNFKEQ come from the germline V gene. This CDR3 comprises 16 residues. V was clipped by 5 bases and J by 0 bases, with 15 bases between them. The CDR3 spells CASSGSGTGSTDTQYF. In DNA form, the CDR3 reads TGTGCCAGCAGCGGTTCCGGGACTGGTAGCACAGATACGCAGTATTTT.

The rearrangement uses TRBV11-2 and TRBJ2-1; perhaps TRBD2 as D (5 bases). Germline CDR1 SGHAT, CDR2 FQNNGV. V lost 5 bases and J lost 7, with 18 bases in between. The CDR3 contains 15 residues. In DNA form, the CDR3 reads TGTGCCAGCAGCCCCCCCGGGGTGGGGAAGAATGAGCAGTTCTTC. Its protein product is CASSPPGVGKNEQFF. Together with reference TRBV11-2 and TRBJ2-1, the CDR3 gives the full variable domain: EAGVAQSPRYKIIEKRQSVAFWCNPISGHATLYWYQQILGQGPKLLIQFQNNGVVDDSQLPKDRFSAERLKGVDSTLKIQPAKLEDSAVYLCASSPPGVGKNEQFFGPGTRLTVL.

The CDR3 region is CASSASAGGAYNEQFF. The CDR3 DNA reads TGTGCCAGTAGTGCCTCTGCGGGAGGGGCCTACAATGAGCAGTTCTTC. This sequence joins TRBV19 and TRBJ2-1; 9 bases align to TRBD2. Germline CDR1 and CDR2: LNHDA and SQIVND (reference sequence). The CDR3 has 16 amino acids. V gave up 5 bases and J gave up 2 bases; unmatched junction bases: 7. The variable domain in full, completed from reference TRBV19 and TRBJ2-1, reads DGGITQSPKYLFRKEGQNVTLSCEQNLNHDAMYWYRQDPGQGLRLIYYSQIVNDFQKGDIAEGYSVSREKKESFPLTVTSAQKNPTAFYLCASSASAGGAYNEQFFGPGTRLTVL.

This chain uses TRBV7-8 with TRBJ2-3, with TRBD2 matching 9 bases. Germline CDR1 is SGHVS and CDR2 is FQNEAQ. Losses at the gene ends were 3 bases for V and 1 base for J; bases not matched to a gene: 5. The CDR3 has 16 amino acids. The CDR3 reads CASSLGGRAGTDTQYF. In nucleotides, the CDR3 is TGTGCCAGCAGCTTGGGCGGGAGGGCAGGCACAGATACGCAGTATTTT. Full variable domain (missing parts from reference TRBV7-8 and TRBJ2-3): GAGVSQSPRYKVAKRGQDVALRCDPISGHVSLFWYQQALGQGPEFLTYFQNEAQLDKSGLPSDRFFAERPEGSVSTLKIQRTQQEDSAVYLCASSLGGRAGTDTQYFGPGTRLTVL.

The table lists this clone with a count of one. The chain combines TRBV5-4 with TRBJ1-1, with TRBD1 matching over 8 bases. Germline V CDR1 and CDR2: SGHNT, YYREEE (reference sequence). The CDR3 spans 16 residues. V shed 4 bases, J shed 1 base, and the junction held 9 bases outside the gene matches. CDR3 residues: CASSPGEGTGNTEAFF. The CDR3 bases are TGTGCCAGCAGCCCGGGGGAGGGGACAGGGAACACTGAAGCTTTCTTT.

The V call is TRBV7-2, the J call TRBJ2-5; D is unresolved. Trimming cost V 0 bases and J 9 bases, with 5 bases left between them. The germline gives CDR1 SGHTA, CDR2 FQGNSA. The CDR3 is 11 amino acids. The chain's CDR3 is CASSLAAPQYF. The CDR3 DNA is TGTGCCAGCAGCTTAGCGGCACCCCAGTACTTC.

The rearrangement uses TRBV4-1 and TRBJ2-3; TRBD2 agrees at 9 bases. There are 17 residues in the CDR3. Germline V gene data show CDR1 as MGHRA and CDR2 as YSYEKL. V lost 0 bases to trimming and J lost 1 base; unmatched junction nucleotides: 5. CDR3 DNA sequence: TGCGCCAGCAGCCAAGATGGGGCGGGAGGGGGCACAGATACGCAGTATTTT. Protein sequence: CASSQDGAGGGTDTQYF.

The rearrangement joins TRBV5-1 to TRBJ2-2; the match to TRBD2 covers 9 bases. The ends lost 2 bases at V and 5 bases at J; junction bases unmatched: 4. This CDR3 region has 15 residues. Germline V gene sequence: CDR1 SGHRS, CDR2 YFSETQ. The CDR3 is CASSFSGGETGELFF. The CDR3 region has the DNA TGCGCCAGCAGCTTTAGCGGGGGTGAGACCGGGGAGCTGTTTTTT.

CDR3 residues: CASMGQVGEKLFF. DNA of the CDR3: TGTGCCAGCATGGGACAGGTCGGGGAAAAACTGTTTTTT. The chain has TRBV2 and TRBJ1-4, with 8 bases identical to TRBD1. There are 13 residues in the CDR3. Trimming at V came to 7 bases and at J to 8 bases, leaving 6 bases not matched to a gene. Germline CDR1 SNHLY, CDR2 FYNNEI.

The V call is TRBV30, the J call TRBJ2-5, with a possible D match to TRBD1 (6 bases). CDR3 size: 14 residues. With 0 bases removed from V and 7 bases from J, the gap between germline ends came to 15 bases. The germline CDR1 and CDR2 sequences are GTSNPN and SVGIG (reference sequence). The CDR3 region is CAWSVSNAGATQYF. The CDR3 bases are TGTGCCTGGAGTGTATCGAACGCAGGGGCGACCCAGTACTTC.

The rearrangement uses TRBV5-6 and TRBJ2-7; no clear D. Germline V gene sequence: CDR1 SGHDT, CDR2 YYEEEE. Between the trimmed V and J ends, which lost 1 base and 3 bases, there was a span of 2 bases. The CDR3 has 11 residues. The CDR3 reads CASSLHYEQYF. The CDR3 bases are TGTGCCAGCAGCTTGCACTACGAGCAGTACTTC.

Points on this clone: Other DNA sequences in the same sample also yield this CDR3. This chain links TRBV5-4 with TRBJ1-3; D is perhaps TRBD1 (5 bases). The CDR3 is 13 residues long. Germline V lookup: CDR1 SGHNT, CDR2 YYREEE (reference sequence). V lost 2 bases and J 6 bases, leaving 9 bases between the germline ends. The CDR3 loop reads CASSLLGENTIYF. In DNA form, the CDR3 reads TGTGCCAGCAGCTTATTAGGGGAAAACACCATATATTTT.

This rearrangement joins TRBV10-3 to TRBJ1-6, with 7 positions matching TRBD1. The junction had 2 bases not matched to a gene; V was cut back by 2 bases and J by 7 bases. Germline V gene sequence: CDR1 ENHRY, CDR2 SYGVKD. The CDR3 runs 14 residues. Here the CDR3 DNA reads TGTGCCATCAGTGAGGAGGGGGCAAATTCACCCCTCCACTTT. Translated, it gives CAISEEGANSPLHF.

The V and J genes are TRBV11-2 and TRBJ2-5; D is possibly TRBD2 (5 bases). From germline, CDR1 is SGHAT and CDR2 FQNNGV. Trimming stripped 3 bases from V and 4 bases from J, with 15 bases between. This CDR3 has 15 amino acids. CDR3 loop: CASSFRREPPETQYF. The CDR3 nucleotides read TGTGCCAGCAGCTTTCGCCGGGAACCCCCAGAGACCCAGTACTTC.

This chain links TRBV11-2 with TRBJ1-4; TRBD1 matches at 9 bases. Germline CDR1 and CDR2: SGHAT and FQNNGV. With V trimmed by 5 bases and J by 8 bases, 9 bases remained unmatched. There are 15 residues in the CDR3. The CDR3, as DNA: TGTGCCAGCAGCAACCGGGGACAGGGCAGCGAAAAACTGTTTTTT. Amino acids: CASSNRGQGSEKLFF.

This rearrangement joins TRBV19 to TRBJ1-2, with a tentative D call TRBD1 (6 bases). Germline V CDR1 and CDR2: LNHDA, SQIVND (reference sequence). The CDR3 covers 17 residues. V gave up 3 bases and J gave up 5 bases, with 22 bases separating them. CDR3 nucleotides: TGTGCCAGTAGTATCGAGACCACAGGGCTTGGGGTTTATGGCTACACCTTC. Translated: CASSIETTGLGVYGYTF.

CDR3 sequence: CASRPPGEGSPLHF. CDR3 DNA: TGTGCCAGCAGACCCCCAGGGGAGGGTTCACCCCTCCACTTT. V and J are TRBV28 and TRBJ1-6; possible D gene TRBD1, 6 bases. The CDR3 covers 14 residues. V was trimmed by 6 bases and J by 9 bases, leaving 15 bases between them. The germline gives CDR1 MDHEN, CDR2 SYDVKM. Combining the CDR3 with reference TRBV28 and TRBJ1-6 gives the whole variable domain DVKVTQSSRYLVKRTGEKVFLECVQDMDHENMFWYRQDPGLGLRLIYFSYDVKMKEKGDIPEGYSVSREKKERFSLILESASTNQTSMYLCASRPPGEGSPLHFGNGTRLTVT.

The chain carries TRBV29-1 and TRBJ2-2, with 7 bases identical to TRBD2. Germline assignment: CDR1 SQVTM and CDR2 ANQGSEA. With V trimmed by 1 base and J by 7 bases, 15 bases remained unmatched. The CDR3 is 17 amino acids. This chain's CDR3 is CSVEVGGGSKFGGELFF. The CDR3, as DNA: TGCAGCGTTGAAGTGGGCGGCGGGAGTAAATTCGGCGGGGAGCTGTTTTTT.

The rearrangement links TRBV7-8 to TRBJ2-7; perhaps TRBD1 as D (5 bases). Germline V lookup: CDR1 SGHVS, CDR2 FQNEAQ. V lost 5 bases to trimming and J lost 1 base, with 12 bases between them. This CDR3 is 14 amino acids long. CDR3 bases: TGTGCCAGCAGCCAAGGGGCAAGATCCTACGAGCAGTACTTC. This gives the protein CASSQGARSYEQYF. The full variable domain, rest sourced from reference TRBV7-8 and TRBJ2-7, is GAGVSQSPRYKVAKRGQDVALRCDPISGHVSLFWYQQALGQGPEFLTYFQNEAQLDKSGLPSDRFFAERPEGSVSTLKIQRTQQEDSAVYLCASSQGARSYEQYFGPGTRLTVT.

The chain combines TRBV2 with TRBJ2-3; D is unclear. V was cut by 5 bases and J by 2 bases, with 5 bases left in between. CDR1 and CDR2 from the germline V gene are SNHLY and FYNNEI. The CDR3 is made up of 12 amino acids. The DNA of the CDR3 is TGTGCCAGCAGTCGACTCACAGATACGCAGTATTTT. This codes for CASSRLTDTQYF.

This clone was picked up a small number of times. The chain recombines TRBV7-2 with TRBJ2-1; possibly TRBD1 for D (5 bases). V was shortened by 4 bases and J by 6 bases, with 16 bases between the two germline ends. Germline V gene lookup returns CDR1 SGHTA and CDR2 FQGNSA. This CDR3 contains 15 residues. The CDR3 region is CASSSQGAIRNEQFF. CDR3 sequence (DNA): TGTGCCAGCAGCTCCCAAGGGGCCATCCGCAATGAGCAGTTCTTC.

The chain joins TRBV5-8 to TRBJ1-2; the match to TRBD1 covers 7 bases. The germline V gene has CDR1 SGHTS and CDR2 YDEGEE. This CDR3 has 13 amino acids. V was clipped by 4 bases and J by 8 bases; unmatched bases: 8. The CDR3 DNA reads as TGTGCCAGCAGCCAAAGACAGGGAGAAGGCTACACCTTC. This codes for CASSQRQGEGYTF.

The chain has TRBV2 and TRBJ2-5, with 10 bases lining up with TRBD2. The CDR3 runs 14 residues. Germline CDR1 SNHLY, CDR2 FYNNEI. V trimming: 2 bases; J trimming: 13 bases; junction bases outside the gene matches: 10. The CDR3 region is CASSETSGTLLPYF. In nucleotides, the CDR3 is TGTGCCAGCAGTGAAACTAGCGGGACCCTTCTACCGTACTTC.